Described below is a single T cell receptor beta chain sequence and its context. Clones were read by immunoSEQ multiplex PCR, and TCRdb kept only the in-frame ones, dropping some. The sample shows about 40,000 clones, about 92% of them seen only once. The CDR3 spans 13 residues. CDR1 is MNHNS, CDR2 SASEGT, per germline. The V and J ends lost 7 bases and 2 bases respectively, with 11 bases between them. The record originates from a study of T cell changes during pregnancy in multiple sclerosis. The source material was CD8+ T cells from peripheral blood mononuclear cells, sampled in the first trimester of pregnancy. The chain couples TRBV6-1 to TRBJ2-5; tentatively, D is TRBD2 (6 bases). The clonotype originates from a female donor with multiple sclerosis, enrolled in a pregnancy study. Written as DNA, the CDR3 is TGTGCCAGCATGGGGGGAGAGCAAGAGACCCAGTACTTC. This encodes CASMGGEQETQYF.